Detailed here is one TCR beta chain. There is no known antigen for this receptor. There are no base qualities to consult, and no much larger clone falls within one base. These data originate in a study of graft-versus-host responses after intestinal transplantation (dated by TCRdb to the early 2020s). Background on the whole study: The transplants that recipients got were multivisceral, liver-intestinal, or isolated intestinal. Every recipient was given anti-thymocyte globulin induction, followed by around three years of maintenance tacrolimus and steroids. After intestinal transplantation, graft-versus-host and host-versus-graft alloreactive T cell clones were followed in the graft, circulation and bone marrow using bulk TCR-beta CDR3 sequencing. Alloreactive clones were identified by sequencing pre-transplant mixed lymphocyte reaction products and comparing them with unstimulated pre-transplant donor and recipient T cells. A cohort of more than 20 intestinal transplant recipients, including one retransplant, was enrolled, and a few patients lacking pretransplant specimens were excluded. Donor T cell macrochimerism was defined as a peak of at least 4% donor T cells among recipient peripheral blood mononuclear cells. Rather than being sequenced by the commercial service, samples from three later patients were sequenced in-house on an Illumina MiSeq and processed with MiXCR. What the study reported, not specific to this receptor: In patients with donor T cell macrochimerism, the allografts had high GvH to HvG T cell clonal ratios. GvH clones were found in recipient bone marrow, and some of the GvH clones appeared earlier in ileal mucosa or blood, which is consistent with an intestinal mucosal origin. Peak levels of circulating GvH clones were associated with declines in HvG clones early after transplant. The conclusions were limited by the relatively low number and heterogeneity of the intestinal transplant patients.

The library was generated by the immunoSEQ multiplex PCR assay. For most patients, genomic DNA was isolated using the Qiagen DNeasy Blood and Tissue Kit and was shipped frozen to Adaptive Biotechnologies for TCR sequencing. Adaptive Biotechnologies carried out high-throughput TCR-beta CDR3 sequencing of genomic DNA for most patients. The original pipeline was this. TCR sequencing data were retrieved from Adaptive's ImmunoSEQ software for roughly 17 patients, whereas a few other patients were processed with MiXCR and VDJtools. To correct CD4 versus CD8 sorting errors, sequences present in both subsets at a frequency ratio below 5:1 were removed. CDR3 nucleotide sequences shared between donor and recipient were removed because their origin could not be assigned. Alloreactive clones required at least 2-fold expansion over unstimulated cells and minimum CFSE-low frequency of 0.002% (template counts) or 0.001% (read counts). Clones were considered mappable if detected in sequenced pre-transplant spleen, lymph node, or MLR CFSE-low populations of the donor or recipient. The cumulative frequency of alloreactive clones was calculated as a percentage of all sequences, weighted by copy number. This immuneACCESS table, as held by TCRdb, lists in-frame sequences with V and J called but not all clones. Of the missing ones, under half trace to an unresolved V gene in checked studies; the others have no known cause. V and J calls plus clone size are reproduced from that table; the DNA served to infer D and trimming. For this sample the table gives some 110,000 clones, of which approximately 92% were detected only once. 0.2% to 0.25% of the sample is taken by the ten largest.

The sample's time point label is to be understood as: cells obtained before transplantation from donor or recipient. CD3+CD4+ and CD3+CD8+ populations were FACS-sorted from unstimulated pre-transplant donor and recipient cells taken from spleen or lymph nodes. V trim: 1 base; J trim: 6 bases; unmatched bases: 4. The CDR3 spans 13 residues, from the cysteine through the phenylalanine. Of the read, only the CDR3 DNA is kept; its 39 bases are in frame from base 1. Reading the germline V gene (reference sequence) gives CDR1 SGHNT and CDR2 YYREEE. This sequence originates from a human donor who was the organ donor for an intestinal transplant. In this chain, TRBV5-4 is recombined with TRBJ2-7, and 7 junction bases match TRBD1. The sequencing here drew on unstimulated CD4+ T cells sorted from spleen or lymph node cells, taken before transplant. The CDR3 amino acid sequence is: CASSLTGAGEQYF. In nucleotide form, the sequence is TGTGCCAGCAGCTTGACAGGGGCAGGCGAGCAGTACTTC. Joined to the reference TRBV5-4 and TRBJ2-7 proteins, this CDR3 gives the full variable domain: ETGVTQSPTHLIKTRGQQVTLRCSSQSGHNTVSWYQQALGQGPQFIFQYYREEENGRGNFPPRFSGLQFPNYSSELNVNALELDDSALYLCASSLTGAGEQYFGPGTRLTVT.